A selection of T cell receptor beta chains follows, all from one sample in a study of cytomegalovirus exposure and HLA in healthy donors. Only in-frame clones appear in the TCRdb table, and some are missing; sequencing was by immunoSEQ multiplex PCR. Of tens of thousands of clones detected, roughly 79% appear once; the ten largest clones hold about 6.5%. Sequencing used PBMCs. The receptors were sampled from a man aged 50 to 60 in good health and CMV-seronegative. Each CDR3 is given with its conserved first and last residue. A D gene is named only where the DNA matches it firmly. Only some rows state a clone size, as once, few, many or a class for expanded clones.

-	TRBV19	-	TRBJ2-2	TGTGCCAGTAGTTCGGGGAACACCGGGGAGCTGTTTTTT	CASSSGNTGELFF
-	TRBV5-1	-	TRBJ2-1	TGCGCCAGCAGCTTGACGGGACACCCCTACAATGAGCAGTTCTTC	CASSLTGHPYNEQFF
TRBD1	TRBV4-3	-	TRBJ1-1	TGCGCCAGCAGCCAAAACTATAGGACAGGATCTTTCTTT	CASSQNYRTGSFF
TRBD2	TRBV7-9	-	TRBJ2-1	TGTGCCAGCAGCACCTGGACTAGCAATGAGCAGTTCTTC	CASSTWTSNEQFF
-	TRBV14	-	TRBJ1-6	TGTGCCAGCAGCCAAGTCCTTGGGGGGGAATCACCCCTCCACTTT	CASSQVLGGESPLHF
-	TRBV9	-	TRBJ1-2	TGTGCCAGCAGCTTCGATTGGGGGCAGGCGGGCTACACCTTC	CASSFDWGQAGYTF
-	TRBV13	-	TRBJ2-3	TGTGCCAGCTCCCCACTAGGGACAGATACGCAGTATTTT	CASSPLGTDTQYF
-	TRBV19	-	TRBJ1-1	TGTGCCAGTAATACACAGGGAATGAACACTGAAGCTTTCTTT	CASNTQGMNTEAFF
TRBD2	TRBV5-4	-	TRBJ2-5	TGTGCCAGCAGCTTTGTTAGCGGGAAAGAGACCCAGTACTTC	CASSFVSGKETQYF
-	TRBV9	-	TRBJ2-3	TGTGCCAGCAGCGTGTCCGTAGATACGCAGTATTTT	CASSVSVDTQYF
TRBD1	TRBV18	-	TRBJ1-2	TGTGCCAGCTCTCGACTTTATACAGGGGACAGCTATGGCTACACCTTC	CASSRLYTGDSYGYTF
-	TRBV11-3	-	TRBJ2-7	TGTGCCAGCAGCTTGGCCCCGGGTAGGGAGCAGTACTTC	CASSLAPGREQYF
-	TRBV5-1	-	TRBJ2-7	TGCGCCAGCAGCTTGGCCAGAGGCTCCTACGAGCAGTACTTC	CASSLARGSYEQYF
-	TRBV7-7	-	TRBJ2-1	TGTGCTAGCAGCGTTGGTGTTGGGGCGTACAATGAGCAGTTCTTC	CASSVGVGAYNEQFF
-	TRBV6-5	few	TRBJ1-2	TGTGCCAGCAGTTACTCAGGGGGTAACTATGGCTACACCTTC	CASSYSGGNYGYTF
TRBD1	TRBV25-1	-	TRBJ2-7	TGTGCCAGCAGTGAGGGACAGGGGGATCCCTACGAGCAGTACTTC	CASSEGQGDPYEQYF
-	TRBV4-2	few	TRBJ2-7	TGTGCCAGCAGCCAAGTCGGCGGGAACATCGACGAGCAGTACTTC	CASSQVGGNIDEQYF
-	TRBV28	-	TRBJ1-4	TGTGCCAGCAGCCGTCTGACAGTCACTAATGAAAAACTGTTTTTT	CASSRLTVTNEKLFF
-	TRBV28	few	TRBJ2-3	TGTGCCAGCAGCGGCGACTCCGCAGATACGCAGTATTTT	CASSGDSADTQYF
-	TRBV9	-	TRBJ2-1	TGTGCCAGCAGCACCTCCCCAGGGGGGAGCTCCTACAATGAGCAGTTCTTC	CASSTSPGGSSYNEQFF
TRBD2	TRBV6-4	-	TRBJ2-3	TGTGCCAGCAGTGCCGGGACTAGCGTCGGGGAGGGCACAGATACGCAGTATTTT	CASSAGTSVGEGTDTQYF
TRBD2	TRBV10-3	-	TRBJ2-1	TGTGCCATCAGTCAGCGGGGAGAACTCAATGAGCAGTTCTTC	CAISQRGELNEQFF
TRBD2	TRBV5-1	-	TRBJ2-5	TGCGCCAGCAGTGCCGGACTAGCTCAAGAGACCCAGTACTTC	CASSAGLAQETQYF
TRBD2	TRBV10-1	-	TRBJ2-5	TGCGCCAGCAGCGGAACCGTAGCGGGAGGGCCAGAGACCCAGTACTTC	CASSGTVAGGPETQYF
-	TRBV4-3	few	TRBJ2-7	TGCGCCAGCAGCCAAGGAGGGGGAGACCGCTACGAGCAGTACTTC	CASSQGGGDRYEQYF
-	TRBV4-1	few	TRBJ2-7	TGCGCCAGCAGCCAAGGGGTCTACAGCCACGAGCAGTACTTC	CASSQGVYSHEQYF
TRBD2	TRBV14	-	TRBJ2-1	TGTGCCAGCAGCTCCCCTAAGGATAGCGGGAGAGAGGCACCCGGCAATGAGCAGTTCTTC	CASSSPKDSGREAPGNEQFF
-	TRBV27	-	TRBJ1-3	TGTGCCAGCAGTAGTCAGGCTCGGAATGGAAACACCATATATTTT	CASSSQARNGNTIYF
TRBD2	TRBV4-2	-	TRBJ2-7	TGTGCCAGCAGCCAAGAAGCGGGAGTAAATTCCGAGCAGTACTTC	CASSQEAGVNSEQYF
TRBD1	TRBV29-1	once	TRBJ2-1	TGCAGCTCATGGCTGCCGGGACAGGGGGCTTGGAATGAGCAGTTCTTC	CSSWLPGQGAWNEQFF
-	TRBV4-1	-	TRBJ2-2	TGCGCCAGCAGCCAAGCAGGGAACACCGGGGAGCTGTTTTTT	CASSQAGNTGELFF
-	TRBV7-7	-	TRBJ2-5	TGTGCTAGCAGCTTAGTTGGCGAGGCAGAGACCCAGTACTTC	CASSLVGEAETQYF
-	TRBV15	-	TRBJ1-4	TGTGCCACCTCTAGGAGGAGGGCAACTAATGAAAAACTGTTTTTT	CATSRRRATNEKLFF
-	TRBV7-7	-	TRBJ2-2	TGTGCTAGCAGCTTAGATACAGGGAACACCGGGGAGCTGTTTTTT	CASSLDTGNTGELFF
TRBD1	TRBV18	-	TRBJ1-1	TGTGCCAGCTCACCACCTGGACAGGGAAGGGCAGCTTTCTTT	CASSPPGQGRAAFF
-	TRBV7-2	-	TRBJ2-1	TGTGCCAGCAGCTTAGGGGGTAGCGGAAACAATGAGCAGTTCTTC	CASSLGGSGNNEQFF
-	TRBV19	-	TRBJ2-1	TGTGCTTCCGGGACACTTTACAATGAGCAGTTCTTC	CASGTLYNEQFF
-	TRBV14	-	TRBJ1-5	TGTGCCAGCAGCCAAGAAAGGGGTCAGCCCCAGCATTTT	CASSQERGQPQHF
-	TRBV11-3	-	TRBJ1-1	TGTGCCAGCAGCTTAGGAGGAGGGGCGCAGGCTGAAGCTTTCTTT	CASSLGGGAQAEAFF
TRBD1	TRBV29-1	-	TRBJ1-2	TGCAGCGTTCTAACTGACAGGGCCCCCGGCTACACCTTC	CSVLTDRAPGYTF
TRBD1	TRBV6-5	-	TRBJ1-2	TGTGCCAGCAGTCGCGGGACAGACTATGGCTACACCTTC	CASSRGTDYGYTF
-	TRBV7-8	few	TRBJ2-3	TGTGCCAGCAGCTTGGGCGTGATGAGGGCGGGCACAGATACGCAGTATTTT	CASSLGVMRAGTDTQYF
-	TRBV30	-	TRBJ2-7	TGTGCCTGGAGTGTACGGAGGGGAGCCCCCAGGCACTACGAGCAGTACTTC	CAWSVRRGAPRHYEQYF
-	TRBV7-9	-	TRBJ1-6	TGTGCCAGCAGCGCAAACGGGAATTCACCCCTCCACTTT	CASSANGNSPLHF
-	TRBV28	-	TRBJ1-4	TGTGCCAGCAGTCAGGGTTTCGAGGAAAAACTGTTTTTT	CASSQGFEEKLFF
-	TRBV28	-	TRBJ2-7	TGTGCCAGCAGTTTACCTGCGGACACACCCGAGCAGTACTTC	CASSLPADTPEQYF
-	TRBV5-4	once	TRBJ2-3	TGTGCCAGCAGCAAGGGCCCCCGAGGGGATACGCAGTATTTT	CASSKGPRGDTQYF
-	TRBV2	-	TRBJ1-2	TGTGCCAGCACCGAAAGGGGCGCGGGCTACACCTTC	CASTERGAGYTF
-	TRBV10-3	-	TRBJ1-1	TGTGCCATCTCTACCGGAAGGGGGTTTATGAACACTGAAGCTTTCTTT	CAISTGRGFMNTEAFF
-	TRBV11-2	-	TRBJ1-1	TGTGCCAGCAGCCTCCCAGGGCGCACTGAAGCTTTCTTT	CASSLPGRTEAFF
-	TRBV29-1	few	TRBJ1-2	TGCAGCGTTGAACGAAACGTCAGGAACTATGGCTACACCTTC	CSVERNVRNYGYTF
-	TRBV6-4	-	TRBJ1-1	TGTGCCAGCAGTGTAGATCGGAACACTGAAGCTTTCTTT	CASSVDRNTEAFF
-	TRBV18	-	TRBJ1-1	TGTGCCAGCTCCGCGGCACTGAACACTGAAGCTTTCTTT	CASSAALNTEAFF
TRBD1	TRBV5-6	-	TRBJ2-7	TGTGCCAGCAGCTTGTCCGGCCCGGGACAGGGTATCCTCGAGCAGTACTTC	CASSLSGPGQGILEQYF
TRBD2	TRBV5-4	-	TRBJ2-1	TGTGCCAGCAGCCTCACTAGCGGAGGGGTCAATGAGCAGTTCTTC	CASSLTSGGVNEQFF